This TCR beta chain was recorded in a study of blood T cell repertoires in COVID-19. Turning to the study itself: Whether acute or convalescent, the COVID-19 samples came from the United States, Italy and Spain.

This clone was seen a single time. This table comes from immunoSEQ multiplex PCR, and its TCRdb copy is limited to in-frame clones, with some not included. Among around 200,000 clones, about three quarters were seen once, and the ten largest hold about 5.5%. The CDR3 covers 15 residues. The V and J ends lost 1 base and 3 bases, in that order; junction bases with no gene match: 6. Looked up from germline, CDR1 is KGHSH and CDR2 is LQKENI. This rearrangement joins TRBV18 to TRBJ2-7, with 7 bases that match TRBD2. The clonotype originates from a woman between 65 and 79 years old with acute or convalescent COVID-19. The sample was peripheral blood. This CDR3 is CASSPRSGVNYEQYF. The DNA for the CDR3 is TGTGCCAGCTCACCACGGAGCGGGGTAAACTACGAGCAGTACTTC.